This is a list of T cell receptor beta chains from one sample in a study of blood T cell repertoires in COVID-19. Profiling relied on immunoSEQ multiplex PCR, and the TCRdb table lists in-frame clones only, not all of them. The sample lists roughly 380,000 clones; around 87% were seen once. Sequenced sample: PBMCs or T cells enriched from blood (not recorded which). These receptor sequences come from a man in his thirties or forties who had recovered from COVID-19. The CDR3 runs from the conserved cysteine through the conserved F or W. D genes are given only for firm matches. Clone size is given for some rows only: seen once, a few or many times, or a class if the clone is expanded.

>15|TRBJ2-7|TRBD1|TRBV12-5|-
CASGLRDGTASEQYF
TGTGCTAGTGGTTTGAGAGATGGGACAGCCAGCGAGCAGTACTTC
>13|TRBJ1-1|-|TRBV7-2|-
CASSLSGGTEAFF
TGTGCCAGCAGCTTATCGGGGGGCACTGAAGCTTTCTTT
>14|TRBJ1-1|-|TRBV10-3|-
CAISAKQVNTEAFF
TGTGCCATCAGTGCGAAACAGGTGAACACTGAAGCTTTCTTT
>18|TRBJ1-2|-|TRBV6-1|once
CASSDSRVGGQRPYGYTF
TGTGCCAGCAGTGATTCGAGGGTGGGAGGCCAACGGCCCTATGGCTACACCTTC
>17|TRBJ2-3|TRBD2|TRBV2|-
CASSEVRGGGPTDTQYF
TGTGCCAGCAGTGAAGTGCGGGGGGGCGGACCCACAGATACGCAGTATTTT
>13|TRBJ1-3|-|TRBV4-1|-
CASSQDIGNTIYF
TGCGCCAGCAGCCAAGATATTGGAAACACCATATATTTT
>15|TRBJ2-7|-|TRBV6-5|-
CASRYGAERSYEQYF
TGTGCCAGCAGGTACGGTGCGGAGAGGTCCTACGAGCAGTACTTC
>14|TRBJ2-7|-|TRBV3-1/TRBV3-2|-
CASSPSQSRYEQYF
TGTGCCAGCAGCCCTTCTCAAAGCCGCTACGAGCAGTACTTC
>16|TRBJ2-1|TRBD2|TRBV9|-
CASSVVSGGTYNEQFF
TGTGCCAGCAGCGTAGTTAGCGGGGGGACCTACAATGAGCAGTTCTTC
>15|TRBJ2-7|-|TRBV6-1|many
CASSEGGTYSYEQYF
TGTGCCAGCAGTGAAGGAGGGACATACTCCTACGAGCAGTACTTC
>13|TRBJ1-1|-|TRBV19|few
CASSGRPGTEAFF
TGTGCCAGTAGTGGCCGGCCGGGGACTGAAGCTTTCTTT
>14|TRBJ2-3|TRBD2|TRBV5-4|-
CASSRGGSTDTQYF
TGTGCCAGCAGTCGGGGGGGAAGCACAGATACGCAGTATTTT
>12|TRBJ1-1|-|TRBV6-5|-
CASSYGGTEAFF
TGTGCCAGCAGTTACGGGGGGACTGAAGCTTTCTTT
>14|TRBJ2-5|-|TRBV7-2|-
CASSSTGIQETQYF
TGTGCCAGCAGCTCCACAGGGATCCAAGAGACCCAGTACTTC
>14|TRBJ2-3|TRBD1|TRBV19|-
CASSIWTGADTQYF
TGTGCCAGTAGTATTTGGACAGGGGCAGATACGCAGTATTTT
>12|TRBJ1-6|-|TRBV6-5|-
CASSFNNSPLHF
TGTGCCAGCAGTTTCAATAATTCACCCCTCCACTTT
>15|TRBJ2-7|TRBD1|TRBV30|-
CAWMTPGTGLYEQYF
TGTGCCTGGATGACCCCCGGGACAGGGTTGTACGAGCAGTACTTC
>13|TRBJ2-2|-|TRBV19|once
CASQGGGAGELFF
TGTGCCAGCCAGGGAGGTGGGGCCGGGGAGCTGTTTTTT
>13|TRBJ1-2|TRBD1|TRBV11-2|-
CASSPGQLNGYTF
TGTGCCAGCAGCCCGGGACAGCTAAATGGCTACACCTTC
>14|TRBJ1-5|-|TRBV6-5|-
CASRRLDSNQPQHF
TGTGCCAGCAGGAGACTTGATAGCAATCAGCCCCAGCATTTT
>15|TRBJ1-2|-|TRBV5-6|few
CASSLAAVTRHGYTF
TGTGCCAGCAGCTTGGCGGCCGTCACGAGGCATGGCTACACCTTC
>14|TRBJ1-3|-|TRBV7-8|-
CASSLAGGGNTIYF
TGTGCCAGCAGCTTAGCAGGGGGTGGAAACACCATATATTTT
>15|TRBJ1-6|TRBD1|TRBV7-9|-
CASSLGGTGGSPLHF
TGTGCCAGCAGCTTAGGGGGGACAGGGGGTTCACCCCTCCACTTT
>13|TRBJ2-7|-|TRBV4-1|-
CASSRLEGYEQYF
TGCGCCAGCAGCCGCTTGGAGGGGTACGAGCAGTACTTC
>16|TRBJ1-1|TRBD1|TRBV18|-
CASSPFGTGIGGEAFF
TGTGCCAGCTCACCATTTGGGACAGGGATTGGAGGTGAAGCTTTCTTT
>14|TRBJ1-1|-|TRBV30|-
CAWSVSGTLPFAFF
TGTGCCTGGAGTGTAAGCGGGACACTTCCCTTTGCTTTCTTT
>13|TRBJ1-1|-|TRBV6-1|-
CASSERPDTEAFF
TGTGCCAGCAGTGAACGTCCCGACACTGAAGCTTTCTTT
>14|TRBJ1-2|TRBD1|TRBV25-1|-
CASSGTGGVSGYTF
TGTGCCAGCAGTGGGACAGGGGGCGTTTCCGGCTACACCTTC
>14|TRBJ2-1|-|TRBV25-1|-
CASSELTGFNEQFF
TGTGCCAGCAGTGAACTGACAGGTTTCAATGAGCAGTTCTTC
>15|TRBJ2-6|-|TRBV13|-
CASSPRVSGANVLTF
TGTGCCAGCAGCCCCAGGGTCTCTGGGGCCAACGTCCTGACTTTC
>13|TRBJ1-2|TRBD1|TRBV3-1/TRBV3-2|-
CASSPGQAYGYTF
TGTGCCAGCAGCCCGGGACAGGCCTATGGCTACACCTTC
>13|TRBJ2-1|-|TRBV6-6|-
CASSPLQSNEQFF
TGTGCCAGCAGCCCCCTACAGAGTAATGAGCAGTTCTTC
>15|TRBJ2-1|TRBD2|TRBV5-1|few
CASSLDASGYNEQFF
TGCGCCAGCAGCTTGGATGCTAGCGGTTACAATGAGCAGTTCTTC
>14|TRBJ1-1|-|TRBV11-1|-
CASSLGQMNTEAFF
TGTGCCAGCAGCTTAGGGCAGATGAACACTGAAGCTTTCTTT
>15|TRBJ2-7|TRBD2|TRBV18|-
CASSPLGLGTYEQYF
TGTGCCAGCTCACCACTAGGACTAGGCACCTACGAGCAGTACTTC
>15|TRBJ1-5|-|TRBV30|-
CAWSTTGTVNQPQHF
TGTGCCTGGAGTACAACAGGGACGGTTAATCAGCCCCAGCATTTT
>15|TRBJ1-4|-|TRBV25-1|-
CASRGETGLNEKLFF
TGTGCCAGCAGAGGGGAAACAGGGTTAAATGAAAAACTGTTTTTT
>14|TRBJ1-4|TRBD1|TRBV13|-
CASSKGQGGEKLFF
TGTGCCAGCAGCAAGGGACAGGGAGGAGAAAAACTGTTTTTT
>19|TRBJ1-4|-|TRBV4-1|few
CASSQERGKGGGDNEKLFF
TGCGCCAGCAGCCAAGAACGTGGTAAAGGCGGCGGCGATAATGAAAAACTGTTTTTT
>14|TRBJ1-2|-|TRBV4-3|-
CASSRSDSPYGYTF
TGCGCCAGCAGCCGATCGGACAGTCCTTATGGCTACACCTTC
>13|TRBJ1-1|-|TRBV10-3|once
CAISELGDTEAFF
TGTGCCATCAGTGAGTTAGGAGACACTGAAGCTTTCTTT
>13|TRBJ1-5|-|TRBV25-1|-
CASSERGSQPQHF
TGTGCCAGCAGTGAACGGGGGAGTCAGCCCCAGCATTTT
>15|TRBJ2-5|TRBD2|TRBV19|-
CASSSAGGGGETQYF
TGTGCCAGTAGTAGTGCGGGGGGCGGAGGGGAGACCCAGTACTTC